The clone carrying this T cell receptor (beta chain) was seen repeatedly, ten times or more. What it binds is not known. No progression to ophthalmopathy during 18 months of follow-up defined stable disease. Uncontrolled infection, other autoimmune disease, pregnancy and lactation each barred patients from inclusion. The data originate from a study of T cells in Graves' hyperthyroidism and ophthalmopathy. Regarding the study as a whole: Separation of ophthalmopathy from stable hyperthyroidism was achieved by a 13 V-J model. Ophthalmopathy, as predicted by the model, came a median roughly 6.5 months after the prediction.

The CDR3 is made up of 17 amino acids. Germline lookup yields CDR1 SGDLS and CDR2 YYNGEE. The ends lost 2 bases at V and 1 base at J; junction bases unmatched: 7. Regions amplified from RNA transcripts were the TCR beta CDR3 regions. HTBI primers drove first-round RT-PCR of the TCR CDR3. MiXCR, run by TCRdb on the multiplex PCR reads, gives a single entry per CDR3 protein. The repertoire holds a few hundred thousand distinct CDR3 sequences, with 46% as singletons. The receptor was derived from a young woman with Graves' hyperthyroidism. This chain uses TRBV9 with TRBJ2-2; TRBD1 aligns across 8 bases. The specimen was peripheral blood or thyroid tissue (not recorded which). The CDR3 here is CASSVSPGQVNTGELFF. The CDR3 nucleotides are TGTGCCAGCAGCGTGTCCCCGGGACAGGTGAACACCGGGGAGCTGTTTTTT.